This T cell receptor (beta chain) was captured in a study of T-cell reconstitution after alpha-beta-depleted transplantation in children. Findings of the study overall: Surviving recipient T cells and thymic progenitors accounted for the high day-60 TCRbeta diversity observed in some patients. A year had passed since transplant, and T-cell counts and diversity by then came mostly from newly produced T cells.

Note on this clonotype: Its cognate antigen is unknown.

The CDR3 runs to 18 residues. V dropped 3 bases and J dropped 7 bases, with 25 bases sitting between them. A library of TCRbeta sequences, prepared with unique molecular identifiers, was generated. TCRdb re-called the PCR reads through MiXCR, storing one row per CDR3 protein. The table records around 800,000 distinct CDR3 sequences, roughly 15% of them present only once. The clonotype originates from a male patient younger than 18 who had a stem cell transplant for acute lymphoblastic leukemia, so the T cells may come from the graft donor. The source material was PBMCs, mostly from graft donor cells, sampled 360 days after TCRalphabeta/CD19-depleted stem cell transplant. V is TRBV12-3 or TRBV12-4 and J is TRBJ2-1; the D is unclear. CDR3 residues: CASSFGWYARKSRNEQFF. The CDR3 DNA follows: TGTGCCAGCAGTTTCGGGTGGTATGCTAGAAAGTCTAGAAATGAGCAGTTCTTC.